Described below is a single TCR beta chain sequence and its context. Sequencing was performed with immunoSEQ multiplex PCR; in TCRdb, only in-frame clones are kept and a portion is missing. The data hold roughly 200,000 clones, with roughly 89% observed a single time. V lost 2 bases, J lost 4 bases, and 3 bases stayed unmatched. Germline values: CDR1 SGDLS, CDR2 YYNGEE. The CDR3 is made up of 15 amino acids. The data originate from a study of blood T cell repertoires in COVID-19. Study-wide context: Acute-phase and convalescent COVID-19 samples originated in the United States, Italy and Spain.

Sequencing was done on a sample of peripheral blood. V is TRBV9 and J is TRBJ2-1; 10 nucleotides agree with TRBD2. This receptor was obtained from a man over 45 with acute or convalescent COVID-19. DNA of the CDR3: TGTGCCAGCAGCGTGACTAGCGGGTTATACAATGAGCAGTTCTTC. Its protein product is CASSVTSGLYNEQFF. Full variable domain (outside the CDR3, taken from reference TRBV9 and TRBJ2-1): DSGVTQTPKHLITATGQRVTLRCSPRSGDLSVYWYQQSLDQGLQFLIQYYNGEERAKGNILERFSAQQFPDLHSELNLSSLELGDSALYFCASSVTSGLYNEQFFGPGTRLTVL.